These 3 T cell receptor beta chains came from one sample sequenced in a study of blood T cells in healthy people across ages. For the second PCR, which ran for 7 to 11 cycles, a sample-barcoded 5' primer and a J-beta primer mix were used. TCRdb re-called the 5' RACE reads through MiXCR, storing one row per CDR3 protein. The sample lists approximately 780,000 distinct CDR3 sequences, roughly 25% occurring once. The same data also contributed to another study, on T cells of mothers and their children.

What was sequenced was blood. The source of these receptors is a boy between 10 and 17 years old in good health.

The chain employs TRBV19 and TRBJ2-2, with unresolved D. Germline lookup yields CDR1 LNHDA and CDR2 SQIVND (reference sequence). The CDR3 has 17 amino acids. V was trimmed by 4 bases and J by 2 bases, leaving 17 bases between them. The CDR3 reads CASSTLGQLRNTGELFF. The DNA of the CDR3 is TGTGCCAGTAGTACCCTAGGGCAACTACGAAACACCGGGGAGCTGTTTTTT.

With respect to this clonotype: One end of the junction is discordant with germline, which a read error may explain. This rearrangement joins TRBV15 to TRBJ2-6; TRBD1 or TRBD2 may be the D gene (6 bases each). This CDR3 is 16 amino acids long. Germline V gene lookup returns CDR1 LNHNV and CDR2 YYDKDF (reference sequence). CDR3 residues: CATSRDRGRGASVLTF. The CDR3 DNA is TGTGCCACCAGCAGAGATCGGGGTAGGGGGGCCAGCGTCCTGACTTTC.

This clonotype occurred a few times. CDR3 DNA: TGTGCCAGCAGCTTAAGGGACAGCCCAGTGGTCGAGCAGTACTTC. Protein: CASSLRDSPVVEQYF. This chain uses TRBV7-9 with TRBJ2-7, with 7 bases matching TRBD1. The V gene's germline CDR1 is SEHNR and CDR2 FQNEAQ (reference sequence). Trimming removed 2 bases from V and 6 bases from J; junction bases left unmatched: 10. The CDR3 runs 15 residues.